Listed here are 17 T cell receptor beta chains from one sample, sequenced in a study of siplizumab effects on memory and regulatory T cells. Libraries were prepared by immunoSEQ multiplex PCR; TCRdb keeps only in-frame clonotypes and omits some of them. The sample consists of 75,000 to 95,000 clones, over 80% of them appearing once. The source material was CD4+ T cells sorted from blood. Receptors originate from a human donor in good health.

About this clone itself: Other DNA sequences in this sample translate to the same CDR3. The CDR3 protein is CASSLGGQANEKLFF. CDR3 in DNA: TGTGCCAGCAGTTTAGGAGGACAGGCGAATGAAAAACTGTTTTTT. The chain combines TRBV28 with TRBJ1-4; TRBD1 matches at 7 bases. The CDR3 loop spans 15 amino acids. Losses at the gene ends were 2 bases for V and 5 bases for J; bases not matched to a gene: 5. The germline gives CDR1 MDHEN, CDR2 SYDVKM.

This chain uses TRBV7-9 with TRBJ1-1; 9 positions match TRBD1. V was clipped by 5 bases and J by 11 bases; unmatched bases: 9. The CDR3 spans 13 residues. Germline CDR1 reads SEHNR; CDR2 reads FQNEAQ (reference sequence). The CDR3 nucleotides are TGTGCCAGCAGCAGGGGACAGGGTACGATCGCTTTCTTT. As protein: CASSRGQGTIAFF.

As DNA, the CDR3 is TGTGCCAGCCTGAGGGGGACTGAAGCTTTCTTT. Its protein is CASLRGTEAFF. V gene TRBV6-5 combines with J gene TRBJ1-1; tentative D call: TRBD1 (6 bases). Germline assignment: CDR1 MNHEY and CDR2 SVGAGI. The V end lost 8 bases, the J end lost 5 bases, and 9 bases lay between the germline ends. There are 11 residues in the CDR3.

About this clone: This CDR3 is also generated by other DNA sequences in the sample. V and J are TRBV18 and TRBJ2-2, with D uncertain. There are 12 residues in the CDR3. V lost 3 bases to trimming and J lost 6 bases, with 5 bases between them. Germline CDR1 KGHSH, CDR2 LQKENI. The CDR3 sequence is CASSPRSGELFF. DNA for the CDR3: TGTGCCAGCTCACCTCGTTCCGGGGAGCTGTTTTTT.

J is TRBJ2-1 and V is TRBV4-1, with TRBD2 matching 9 bases. There are 16 residues in the CDR3. The V gene end was trimmed by 0 bases and the J gene end by 4 bases; junction bases not matched to a gene: 4. Germline V gives CDR1 MGHRA, CDR2 YSYEKL. The CDR3 nucleotides read TGCGCCAGCAGCCAAGAAAGACTAGCGGATTACAATGAGCAGTTCTTC. Translating it yields CASSQERLADYNEQFF.

This clone was seen more than once but under ten times. This chain connects TRBV27 to TRBJ1-2, with D possibly being TRBD1 (6 bases). Trimming cost V 1 base and J 4 bases, with 13 bases left between them. This CDR3 is built from 15 residues. Germline CDR1 reads MNHEY; CDR2 reads SMNVEV (reference sequence). The CDR3 bases are TGTGCCAGCAGTTTATACCCCCCGACAGGCTATGGCTACACCTTC. Translating gives CASSLYPPTGYGYTF.

The genes are TRBV19 and TRBJ2-1; 12 bases are shared with TRBD2. The CDR3 has 16 residues. Unmatched junction bases numbered 10, after V lost 4 bases and J lost 9 bases. Germline CDR1 and CDR2: LNHDA and SQIVND (reference sequence). The CDR3 coding sequence is TGTGCCAGTAGTAAGCGAGGGACTAGCGGGTCGATTGAGCAGTTCTTC. It yields the protein CASSKRGTSGSIEQFF.

A remark on this clone: An end of the junction differs from the germline gene, which may be a read error. This rearrangement joins TRBV5-4 to TRBJ2-3; D remains ambiguous. This CDR3 comprises 12 residues. CDR1 and CDR2 (germline): SGHNT, YYREEE (reference sequence). The CDR3 DNA reads TGTGCCAGCAGATCCGCGGACGTCGATCCGGATTTT. Protein sequence: CASRSADVDPDF.

The CDR3 region is CASRRSFFSNQPQHF. In DNA, the CDR3 is TGTGCCAGCCGAAGATCCTTCTTTAGCAATCAGCCCCAGCATTTT. The rearrangement links TRBV28 to TRBJ1-5; D ambiguous. V was pared by 8 bases and J by 0 bases, with 14 bases between. The CDR3 covers 15 residues. Germline loops: CDR1 MDHEN, CDR2 SYDVKM.

This chain connects TRBV19 to TRBJ1-5, with TRBD1 as a possible D gene (5 bases). CDR1 is LNHDA, CDR2 SQIVND, per germline (reference sequence). The length of the CDR3 is 13 residues. V was shortened by 2 bases and J by 5 bases, with 7 bases between the two germline ends. CDR3 DNA: TGTGCCAGTAGTATACAGGGCTATCAGCCCCAGCATTTT. Its translation: CASSIQGYQPQHF.

The chain employs TRBV5-1 and TRBJ1-1; no definite D call. Germline V gives CDR1 SGHRS, CDR2 YFSETQ. This CDR3 has 16 residues. Trimming removed 5 bases from V and 1 base from J, with 18 bases in between. The CDR3: CASRFRDTNWNTEAFF. DNA for the CDR3: TGCGCCAGCAGATTCCGAGACACCAATTGGAACACTGAAGCTTTCTTT.

This clone was recorded once. This chain joins TRBV28 and TRBJ1-5; no clear D gene. This CDR3 region has 12 residues. V was shortened by 6 bases and J by 6 bases, with 9 bases between the two germline ends. Germline V gene data show CDR1 as MDHEN and CDR2 as SYDVKM. The CDR3, as DNA: TGTGCCAGCAGAATTGCGGGTCAGCCCCAGCATTTT. Protein sequence: CASRIAGQPQHF.

The DNA of the CDR3 is TGTGCCAGCCGGACGGCTGAAAAACTGTTTTTT. It is translated as CASRTAEKLFF. The gene calls are TRBV6-1 and TRBJ1-4; D is ambiguous. CDR3 length: 11 amino acids. The germline V and J ends were trimmed by 8 bases and 7 bases, with 8 bases remaining between them. Germline V CDR1 and CDR2: MNHNS, SASEGT.

The genes are TRBV9 and TRBJ2-5; 11 nucleotides match TRBD2. V lost 4 bases, J lost 5 bases, and 7 bases stayed unmatched. This CDR3 has 15 residues. Germline CDR1 and CDR2: SGDLS and YYNGEE. The CDR3 coding sequence is TGTGCCAGCAGCAAACTAGCGGGAGTTACGGAGACCCAGTACTTC. This gives the protein CASSKLAGVTETQYF.

The chain links TRBV5-5 to TRBJ1-5; D not resolved. There are 15 residues in the CDR3. Trimming stripped 0 bases from V and 4 bases from J, with 11 bases between. Germline V gives CDR1 SGHKS, CDR2 YYEKEE (reference sequence). The CDR3 DNA reads as TGTGCCAGCAGCTTGGCACTGCCCGGGAATCAGCCCCAGCATTTT. This encodes CASSLALPGNQPQHF.

J is TRBJ2-5 and V is TRBV10-2; D gene uncertain. The germline gives CDR1 WSHSY, CDR2 SAAADI. The CDR3 runs 13 residues. V was cut by 8 bases and J by 2 bases, with 12 bases left in between. CDR3 coding DNA: TGCGCCAGCGAACAAGCAGTGCAAGAGACCCAGTACTTC. It yields the protein CASEQAVQETQYF.

The chain employs TRBV14 and TRBJ2-7, with TRBD2 matching over 13 bases. From germline, CDR1 is SGHDN and CDR2 FVKESK. Germline trimming cut 3 bases from V and 5 bases from J; bases unmatched to any gene: 4. The CDR3 loop spans 15 amino acids. The CDR3 sequence: CASSQPGLAGHEQYF. In DNA form, the CDR3 reads TGTGCCAGCAGCCAGCCGGGACTAGCGGGACACGAGCAGTACTTC. The variable domain in full, with the rest retrieved from reference TRBV14 and TRBJ2-7, is EAGVTQFPSHSVIEKGQTVTLRCDPISGHDNLYWYRRVMGKEIKFLLHFVKESKQDESGMPNNRFLAERTGGTYSTLKVQPAELEDSGVYFCASSQPGLAGHEQYFGPGTRLTVT.